A single sample is the source of the 28 T cell receptor beta chains below, sequenced in a study of low-dose radiotherapy and immunotherapy resistance in tumors. Time point defined: after trial treatment. Treatment reported: LDRT plus nivolumab, ipilimumab, low-dose cyclophosphamide and aspirin (RACIN trial). Both a constant-region primer and a V-primer adapter served to amplify TCRs across about 20 PCR cycles. One entry per CDR3 protein, called by TCRdb with MiXCR from the reads. The data show approximately 52,000 distinct CDR3 sequences, roughly 31% seen once. Source: PBMCs, taken after low-dose radiotherapy plus immunotherapy. These receptors were obtained from a male donor with rectosigmoid adenocarcinoma.

Many counts were recorded for this clonotype. This chain connects TRBV28 to TRBJ1-1, with D perhaps matching TRBD1 (5 bases). This CDR3 is built from 14 residues. Trimming took 2 bases from V and 6 from J, leaving 13 bases between them. Germline V lookup: CDR1 MDHEN, CDR2 SYDVKM. The CDR3 region is CASSLAHGGAEAFF. CDR3 DNA sequence: TGTGCCAGCAGTTTAGCCCACGGGGGGGCTGAAGCTTTCTTT.

By share, this clonotype counts as medium-sized. The V call is TRBV28, the J call TRBJ2-3; no clear D gene. The CDR3 consists of 14 residues. CDR1 is MDHEN, CDR2 SYDVKM, per germline. The V gene lost 5 bases and the J gene lost 4 bases, with 13 bases spanning the gap. The CDR3 here is CASSPRARPDTQYF. CDR3 DNA: TGTGCCAGCAGTCCCCGGGCTCGTCCAGATACGCAGTATTTT.

As for this clonotype: A far larger clone is off by one base, so a read error is likely. The chain employs TRBV7-2 and TRBJ2-7; 8 bases match TRBD2. Trimming took 1 base from V and 7 from J; bases not matched to a gene: 9. CDR1 is SGHTA and CDR2 is FQGNSA in the germline V gene. This CDR3 spans 15 amino acids. CDR3 in DNA: TGTGCCAGCAGCTTAGGAGCGGGAGTGCTTAATGAGCAGTACTTC. Protein: CASSLGAGVLNEQYF.

This clonotype was counted at least ten times. The rearrangement uses TRBV7-2 and TRBJ2-3, with D maybe TRBD2 (6 bases). CDR3 length equals 14 residues. From germline, CDR1 is SGHTA and CDR2 FQGNSA. Trimming removed 5 bases at V and 8 bases at J, with 17 bases between. CDR3 in amino acids: CASSQEVGGGTQYF. CDR3 nucleotides: TGTGCCAGCAGCCAGGAGGTGGGAGGTGGTACGCAGTATTTT.

This clonotype was observed a single time. The J gene is TRBJ2-1, the V gene TRBV29-1; D unresolved. CDR3 length: 14 residues. CDR1 is SQVTM, CDR2 ANQGSEA, per germline. Trimming took off 6 bases at V and 9 bases at J, with 21 bases between the two ends. In DNA, the CDR3 is TGCAGCGTCTCCCCTAGTATCGCCAAGGTTGAGCAGTTCTTC. It yields the protein CSVSPSIAKVEQFF.

In its sample, this clonotype was seen many times. The genes are TRBV10-2 and TRBJ2-7; D is unresolved. The V gene's germline CDR1 is WSHSY and CDR2 SAAADI. CDR3 length: 12 residues. Trimming took 5 bases from V and 1 from J, leaving 6 bases between them. CDR3 coding DNA: TGCGCCAGCAGTCAGGAATCCTACGAGCAGTACTTC. Protein: CASSQESYEQYF.

For this clonotype: It differs at one base from a far larger clone, so likely a read error. This CDR3 is missing its conserved last phenylalanine or tryptophan, likely due to a read error. Because the CDR3's place on the DNA is in doubt, the DNA is left out and the CDR3 is given as listed by TCRdb. The chain links TRBV26 to TRBJ2-7. TRBV26 is an annotated pseudogene. The CDR3 adds up to 14 amino acids, both ends counted. CDR3 sequence: CASSSADGAYEQYY.

This clonotype came up many times. The chain couples TRBV27 to TRBJ2-7; 7 bases agree with TRBD2. The CDR3 contains 14 residues. The junction had 8 bases not matched to a gene; V was cut back by 4 bases and J by 5 bases. Germline lookup yields CDR1 MNHEY and CDR2 SMNVEV (reference sequence). CDR3 amino acids: CASSYSRETHEQYF. The CDR3 DNA is TGTGCCAGCAGTTACTCGCGGGAGACCCACGAGCAGTACTTC.

The table lists this clonotype with many counts. This chain uses TRBV28 with TRBJ1-2; TRBD1 might be the D (6 bases). The V end was cut by 5 bases, the J end by 3 bases, with 19 bases between. Germline V lookup: CDR1 MDHEN, CDR2 SYDVKM. The length of the CDR3 is 16 residues. DNA of the CDR3: TGTGCCAGCAGTCGCCCGGGACAATCCAACGACTATGGCTACACCTTC. This gives the protein CASSRPGQSNDYGYTF.

Details on this clonotype: A read error is likely here: a far larger clone is one base away. The rearrangement links TRBV6-2 or TRBV6-3 to TRBJ2-1; D remains unclear. The CDR3 is 12 residues long. CDR1 is MNHEY and CDR2 is SVGEGT in the germline V gene. Trimming cost V 5 bases and J 13 bases, with 15 bases left between them. CDR3 sequence (DNA): TGTGCCAGCAGTGTAATAAAAAACATTCAGTTCTTC. Translated: CASSVIKNIQFF.

The genes are TRBV13 and TRBJ1-6; D remains unclear. The CDR3 totals 15 residues. Trimming shortened V by 3 bases and J by 1 base, and 7 bases separated the two germline ends. Germline CDR1 and CDR2: PRHDT and FYEKMQ (reference sequence). Here the CDR3 reads CASSFVGSYNSPLHF. CDR3 coding DNA: TGTGCCAGCAGCTTCGTGGGTTCCTATAATTCACCCCTCCACTTT.

The chain uses TRBV5-6 and TRBJ2-5, with 7 positions matching TRBD2. Germline CDR1 is SGHDT and CDR2 is YYEEEE. This CDR3 region has 16 residues. The V gene end was trimmed by 3 bases and the J gene end by 2 bases; junction bases not matched to a gene: 10. The CDR3 nucleotides read TGTGCCAGCAGCTCGGCGGGGGAGGCCACACAAGAGACCCAGTACTTC. This codes for CASSSAGEATQETQYF.

This clonotype was observed many times. The rearrangement links TRBV5-4 to TRBJ2-3; D is perhaps TRBD2 (5 bases). The CDR3 extends over 15 amino acids. Germline CDR1 and CDR2: SGHNT and YYREEE (reference sequence). Trimming left V 3 bases short and J 6 bases short, with 17 bases between. The CDR3 DNA follows: TGTGCCAGCAGCTACCAGGACTTTGCGCGGGATACGCAGTATTTT. Amino acids: CASSYQDFARDTQYF.

This clonotype was detected a few times. It is unclear where the CDR3 begins or ends on the DNA, so no DNA is shown, and the CDR3 is as TCRdb lists it. The chain recombines TRBV5-5 with TRBJ2-2; the DNA was not used to check the table's D call, TRBD1. The CDR3 length equals 17 residues, ends included. In germline, CDR1 is SGHKS, CDR2 YYEKEE (reference sequence). Here the CDR3 reads CASRDRGAANTGELFFF.

This clonotype was observed at least ten times. The chain has TRBV10-2 and TRBJ1-3; TRBD1 aligns across 10 bases. This CDR3 is built from 15 residues. Per the germline V gene, CDR1 is WSHSY and CDR2 is SAAADI. J was trimmed by 1 base and V by 8 bases; bases with no gene match: 5. For the CDR3, the DNA is TGCGCCAGCGAACCGGGACAGGGGTCTGGAAACACCATATATTTT. It is translated as CASEPGQGSGNTIYF.

The gene calls are TRBV6-2 or TRBV6-3 and TRBJ1-1; 7 bases agree with TRBD1. This CDR3 is 15 amino acids long. Germline V gene lookup returns CDR1 MNHEY and CDR2 SVGEGT. CDR3 nucleotides: TGTGCAGCAGATGGGATCGGGACAGCAAGGGTTGAAGCTTTCTTT. It yields the protein CAADGIGTARVEAFF.

This clonotype was detected many times. This rearrangement joins TRBV5-4 to TRBJ2-3; TRBD2 matches at 14 bases. Trimming removed 4 bases from V and 4 bases from J; junction bases left unmatched: 5. This CDR3 has 16 residues. Germline values: CDR1 SGHNT, CDR2 YYREEE (reference sequence). DNA of the CDR3: TGTGCCAGCAGCATAGGGACTAGCGGGAGATCAGATACGCAGTATTTT. Residues: CASSIGTSGRSDTQYF.

This clonotype was seen many times. This chain uses TRBV12-3 or TRBV12-4 with TRBJ1-1; D is unclear. This CDR3 spans 16 amino acids. Deletions cut 5 bases from V and 4 bases from J, with 20 bases between. This CDR3 is CASSQRPGSWPTEAFF. CDR3 DNA sequence: TGTGCCAGCAGTCAACGACCTGGTTCGTGGCCCACTGAAGCTTTCTTT.

This clonotype was picked up many times. This sequence joins TRBV18 and TRBJ1-2; the match to TRBD1 covers 9 bases. V dropped 3 bases and J dropped 5; count of bases not matched to a gene: 7. The V gene's germline CDR1 is KGHSH and CDR2 LQKENI. The CDR3 is 15 amino acids. CDR3 sequence (DNA): TGTGCCAGCTCACCGCCGGGACAGGGACCTTATGGCTACACCTTC. Residues: CASSPPGQGPYGYTF.

This clonotype was picked up many times. The chain couples TRBV6-2 or TRBV6-3 to TRBJ2-2; TRBD1 aligns across 8 bases. Per germline, CDR1 MNHEY and CDR2 SVGEGT. The CDR3 is 16 amino acids. V dropped 6 bases and J dropped 5; count of bases not matched to a gene: 11. The DNA of the CDR3 is TGTGCCAGCAGCCCGGACAGGGAAAGGAGGACCGGGGAGCTGTTTTTT. Translated: CASSPDRERRTGELFF.

This clonotype was counted at least ten times. V and J are TRBV7-2 and TRBJ2-2; no firm D call. Trimming removed 1 base from V and 6 bases from J, with 15 bases in between. Germline V CDR1 and CDR2: SGHTA, FQGNSA. This CDR3 contains 16 residues. CDR3 DNA sequence: TGTGCCAGCAGCTTAGTTAGGAGACTGGTGGCCGGGGAGCTGTTTTTT. Translated, it gives CASSLVRRLVAGELFF. The complete variable domain, with remaining parts taken from reference TRBV7-2 and TRBJ2-2, reads GAGVSQSPSNKVTEKGKDVELRCDPISGHTALYWYRQSLGQGLEFLIYFQGNSAPDKSGLPSDRFSAERTGGSVSTLTIQRTQQEDSAVYLCASSLVRRLVAGELFFGEGSRLTVL.

This clonotype was seen ten or more times. The CDR3 loop is CASSLGTSGRGELFF. As DNA, the CDR3 is TGTGCCAGCAGCCTAGGGACTAGCGGGCGTGGGGAGCTGTTTTTT. This chain joins TRBV28 and TRBJ2-2; 12 bases fit TRBD2. Germline V CDR1 and CDR2: MDHEN, SYDVKM. The CDR3 length is 15 residues. The V segment lost 6 bases and the J segment 8 bases; nucleotides outside the gene matches: 7.

This clonotype was picked up many times. The rearrangement uses TRBV27 and TRBJ2-2, with 12 nucleotides matching TRBD2. Unmatched junction bases numbered 3, after V lost 5 bases and J lost 5 bases. The germline CDR1 and CDR2 sequences are MNHEY and SMNVEV (reference sequence). The CDR3 spans 15 residues. DNA for the CDR3: TGTGCCAGCAGTCTAGCGGGGGGGCGGACCGGGGAGCTGTTTTTT. Its translation: CASSLAGGRTGELFF.

A word on this clonotype: A far larger clone is just one base off, so this is likely a read error. V is TRBV28 and J is TRBJ2-1; TRBD2 is a possible D gene (6 bases). Trimming took off 5 bases at V and 10 bases at J, with 21 bases between the two ends. Germline V gene lookup returns CDR1 MDHEN and CDR2 SYDVKM. This CDR3 is 15 amino acids long. CDR3 loop: CASSPSGGERYEQFF. The CDR3 coding sequence is TGTGCCAGCAGTCCCTCGGGCGGGGAGCGTTACGAGCAGTTCTTC. Drawing the rest from reference TRBV28 and TRBJ2-1, the complete variable domain is DVKVTQSSRYLVKRTGEKVFLECVQDMDHENMFWYRQDPGLGLRLIYFSYDVKMKEKGDIPEGYSVSREKKERFSLILESASTNQTSMYLCASSPSGGERYEQFFGPGTRLTVL.

This chain uses TRBV9 with TRBJ1-1; the D is unclear. V dropped 0 bases and J dropped 4 bases, with 13 bases sitting between them. Germline values: CDR1 SGDLS, CDR2 YYNGEE. This CDR3 is 15 amino acids long. CDR3 residues: CASSVVGSLGTEAFF. The CDR3 DNA follows: TGTGCCAGCAGCGTAGTTGGGAGTTTGGGCACTGAAGCTTTCTTT.

Many counts were recorded for this clonotype. The chain has TRBV28 and TRBJ1-5; D unresolved. Trimming removed 3 bases at V and 3 bases at J, with 9 bases between. Germline assignment: CDR1 MDHEN and CDR2 SYDVKM. This CDR3 comprises 14 residues. The CDR3 loop is CASSLRHYNQPQHF. CDR3 bases: TGTGCCAGCAGTTTGAGGCACTACAATCAGCCCCAGCATTTT.

This clonotype has ten or more counts. The chain employs TRBV6-5 and TRBJ1-5, with a tentative D call TRBD1 (6 bases). Germline loops: CDR1 MNHEY, CDR2 SVGAGI. V was pared by 6 bases and J by 1 base, with 10 bases between. CDR3 length equals 14 residues. The CDR3 DNA is TGTGCCAGCAGCCAGGGGAGAAGCAATCAGCCCCAGCATTTT. This translates into CASSQGRSNQPQHF.

This clonotype was picked up many times. The gene calls are TRBV28 and TRBJ2-7; D remains unclear. Germline values: CDR1 MDHEN, CDR2 SYDVKM. CDR3 length equals 15 residues. Trimming pared 1 base from V and 1 base from J, leaving 11 bases between. This CDR3 reads CASSLYRAPSYEQYF. The CDR3 bases are TGTGCCAGCAGTTTATACCGGGCTCCATCCTACGAGCAGTACTTC.